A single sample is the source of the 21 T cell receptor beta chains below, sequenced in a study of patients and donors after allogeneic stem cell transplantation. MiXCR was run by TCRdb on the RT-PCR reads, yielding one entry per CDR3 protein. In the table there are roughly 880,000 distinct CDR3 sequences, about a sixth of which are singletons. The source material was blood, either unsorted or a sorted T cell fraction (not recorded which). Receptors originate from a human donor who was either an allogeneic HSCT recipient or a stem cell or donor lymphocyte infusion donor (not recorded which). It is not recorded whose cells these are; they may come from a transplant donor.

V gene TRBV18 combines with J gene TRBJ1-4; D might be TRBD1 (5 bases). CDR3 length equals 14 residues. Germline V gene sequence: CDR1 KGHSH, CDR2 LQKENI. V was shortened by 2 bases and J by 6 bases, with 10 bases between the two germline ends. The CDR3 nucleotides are TGTGCCAGCTCACCATCTGGGACCTATGAAAAACTGTTTTTT. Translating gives CASSPSGTYEKLFF.

The CDR3 DNA sequence: TGTGCCAGCAGTTTGGTGGGGACGATGAAGCCCCAGCATTTT. Translation gives CASSLVGTMKPQHF. The V call is TRBV27, the J call TRBJ1-5, with TRBD1 as a possible D gene (5 bases). The CDR3 is made up of 14 amino acids. The germline V gene encodes CDR1 MNHEY and CDR2 SMNVEV (reference sequence). The germline V and J ends were trimmed by 3 bases and 8 bases, with 14 bases remaining between them.

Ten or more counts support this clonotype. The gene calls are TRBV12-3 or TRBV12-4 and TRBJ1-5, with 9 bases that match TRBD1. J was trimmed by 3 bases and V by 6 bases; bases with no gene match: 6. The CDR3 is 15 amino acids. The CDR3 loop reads CASSQTGGNNQPQHF. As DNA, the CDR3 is TGTGCCAGCAGCCAGACAGGGGGGAACAATCAGCCCCAGCATTTT.

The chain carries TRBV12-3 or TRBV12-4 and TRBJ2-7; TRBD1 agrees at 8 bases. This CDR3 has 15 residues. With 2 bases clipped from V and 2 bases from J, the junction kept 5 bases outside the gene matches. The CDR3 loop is CASSLFGQGTYEQYF. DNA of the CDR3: TGTGCCAGCAGTTTATTTGGACAGGGAACCTACGAGCAGTACTTC.

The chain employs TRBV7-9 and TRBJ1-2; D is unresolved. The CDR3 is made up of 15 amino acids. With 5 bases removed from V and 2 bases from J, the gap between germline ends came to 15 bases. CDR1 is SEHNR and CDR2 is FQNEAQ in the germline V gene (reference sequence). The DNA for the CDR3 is TGTGCCAGCAGCCCACTCCCCGGTTGGAACTATGGCTACACCTTC. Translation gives CASSPLPGWNYGYTF.

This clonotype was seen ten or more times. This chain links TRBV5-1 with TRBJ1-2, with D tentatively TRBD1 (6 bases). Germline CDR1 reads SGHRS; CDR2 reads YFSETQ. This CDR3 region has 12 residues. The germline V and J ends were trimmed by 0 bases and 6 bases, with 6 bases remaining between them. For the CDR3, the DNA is TGCGCCAGCAGCTTGGACAGGGATGGCTACACCTTC. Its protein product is CASSLDRDGYTF.

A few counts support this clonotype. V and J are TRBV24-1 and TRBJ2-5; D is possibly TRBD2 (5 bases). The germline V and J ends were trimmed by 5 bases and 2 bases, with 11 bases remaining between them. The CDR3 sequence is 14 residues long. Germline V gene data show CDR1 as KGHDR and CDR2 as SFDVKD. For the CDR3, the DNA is TGTGCCACCAGTGGACATCCGGGGCAAGAGACCCAGTACTTC. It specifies CATSGHPGQETQYF.

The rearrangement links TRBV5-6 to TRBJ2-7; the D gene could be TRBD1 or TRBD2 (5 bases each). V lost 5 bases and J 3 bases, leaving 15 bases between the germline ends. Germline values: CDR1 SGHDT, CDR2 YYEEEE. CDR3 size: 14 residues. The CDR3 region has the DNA TGTGCCAGCAGTTATACTGGGGGTGACTACGAGCAGTACTTC. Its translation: CASSYTGGDYEQYF.

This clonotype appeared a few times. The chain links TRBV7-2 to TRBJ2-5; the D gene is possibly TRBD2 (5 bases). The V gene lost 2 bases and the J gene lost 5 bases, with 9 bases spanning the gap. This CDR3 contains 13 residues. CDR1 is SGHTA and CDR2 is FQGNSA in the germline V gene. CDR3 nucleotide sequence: TGTGCCAGCAGCTTACAGGCTAGCGAGACCCAGTACTTC. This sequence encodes CASSLQASETQYF.

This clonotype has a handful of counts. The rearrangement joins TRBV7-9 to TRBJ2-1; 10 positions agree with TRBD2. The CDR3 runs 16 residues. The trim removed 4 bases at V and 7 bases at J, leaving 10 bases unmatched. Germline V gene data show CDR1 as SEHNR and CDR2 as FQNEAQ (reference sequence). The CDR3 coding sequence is TGTGCCAGCAGCTACCCACTGGGACTAGCGCAGAATGAGCAGTTCTTC. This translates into CASSYPLGLAQNEQFF.

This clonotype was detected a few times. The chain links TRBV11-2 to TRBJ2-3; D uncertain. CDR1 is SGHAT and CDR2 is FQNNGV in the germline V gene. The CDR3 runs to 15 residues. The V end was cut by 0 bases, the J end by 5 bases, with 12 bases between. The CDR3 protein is CASSLDRASRDTQYF. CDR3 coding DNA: TGTGCCAGCAGCTTAGATCGGGCTAGTCGAGATACGCAGTATTTT.

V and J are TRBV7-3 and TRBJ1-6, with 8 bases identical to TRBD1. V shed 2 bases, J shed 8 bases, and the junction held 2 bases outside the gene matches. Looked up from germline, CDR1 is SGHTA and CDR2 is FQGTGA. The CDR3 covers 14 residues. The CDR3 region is CASSLQQGDSPLHF. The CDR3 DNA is TGTGCCAGCAGCTTACAACAGGGGGATTCACCCCTCCACTTT.

The CDR3 protein is CASSPLAGVLSYEQYF. The CDR3 DNA follows: TGTGCCAGCAGTCCGTTAGCGGGAGTTCTATCGTACGAGCAGTACTTC. The chain employs TRBV27 and TRBJ2-7; 9 bases align to TRBD2. The CDR3 is 16 amino acids. The V gene end was trimmed by 5 bases and the J gene end by 4 bases; junction bases not matched to a gene: 12. From germline, CDR1 is MNHEY and CDR2 SMNVEV (reference sequence).

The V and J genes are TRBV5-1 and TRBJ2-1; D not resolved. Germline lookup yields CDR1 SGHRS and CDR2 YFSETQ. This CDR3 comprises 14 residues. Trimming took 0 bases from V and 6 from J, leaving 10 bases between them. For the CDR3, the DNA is TGCGCCAGCAGCTTGGTGGCTGGGATCAATGAGCAGTTCTTC. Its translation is CASSLVAGINEQFF.

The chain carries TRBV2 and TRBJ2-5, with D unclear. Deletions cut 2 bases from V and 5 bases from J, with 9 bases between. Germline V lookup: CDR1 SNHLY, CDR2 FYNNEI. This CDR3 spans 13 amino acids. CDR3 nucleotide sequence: TGTGCCAGCAGTGAATTGACACAGGAGACCCAGTACTTC. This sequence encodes CASSELTQETQYF.

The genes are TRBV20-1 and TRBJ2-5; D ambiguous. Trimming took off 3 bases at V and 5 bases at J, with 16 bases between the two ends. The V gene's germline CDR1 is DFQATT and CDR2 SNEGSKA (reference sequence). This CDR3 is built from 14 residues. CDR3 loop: CSARGYGIQETQYF. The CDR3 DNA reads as TGCAGTGCTAGGGGGTACGGTATACAGGAGACCCAGTACTTC.

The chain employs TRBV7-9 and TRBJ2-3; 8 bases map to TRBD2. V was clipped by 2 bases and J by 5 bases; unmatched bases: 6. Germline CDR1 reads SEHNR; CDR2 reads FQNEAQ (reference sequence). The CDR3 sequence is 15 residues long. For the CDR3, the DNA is TGTGCCAGCAGCTTAAGAATAGCGGGAAAAGATACGCAGTATTTT. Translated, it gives CASSLRIAGKDTQYF.

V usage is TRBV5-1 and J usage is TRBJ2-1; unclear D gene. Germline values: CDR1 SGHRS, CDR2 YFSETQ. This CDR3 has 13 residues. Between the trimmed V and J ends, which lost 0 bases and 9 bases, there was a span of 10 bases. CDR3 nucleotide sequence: TGCGCCAGCAGCTTGGGATGGGGTACTGAGCAGTTCTTC. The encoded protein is CASSLGWGTEQFF.

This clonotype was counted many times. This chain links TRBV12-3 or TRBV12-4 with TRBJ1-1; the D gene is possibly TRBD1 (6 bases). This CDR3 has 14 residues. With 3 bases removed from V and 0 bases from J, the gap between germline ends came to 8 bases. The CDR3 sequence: CASSFGGLNTEAFF. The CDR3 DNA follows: TGTGCCAGCAGTTTCGGGGGCCTGAACACTGAAGCTTTCTTT.

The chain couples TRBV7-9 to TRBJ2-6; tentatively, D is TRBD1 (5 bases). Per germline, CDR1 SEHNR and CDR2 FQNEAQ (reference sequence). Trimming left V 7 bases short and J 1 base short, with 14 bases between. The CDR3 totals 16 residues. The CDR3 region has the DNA TGTGCCAGCACCGCGCGTAGGGGATCTGGGGCCAACGTCCTGACTTTC. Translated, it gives CASTARRGSGANVLTF.

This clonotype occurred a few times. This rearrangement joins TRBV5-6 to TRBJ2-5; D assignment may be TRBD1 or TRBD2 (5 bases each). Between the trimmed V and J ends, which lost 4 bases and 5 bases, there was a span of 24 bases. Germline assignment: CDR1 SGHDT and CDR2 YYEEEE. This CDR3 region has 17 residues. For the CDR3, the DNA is TGTGCCAGCAGCCCGGTGCAGGGAATTTTTAGAGGGGAGACCCAGTACTTC. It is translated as CASSPVQGIFRGETQYF.